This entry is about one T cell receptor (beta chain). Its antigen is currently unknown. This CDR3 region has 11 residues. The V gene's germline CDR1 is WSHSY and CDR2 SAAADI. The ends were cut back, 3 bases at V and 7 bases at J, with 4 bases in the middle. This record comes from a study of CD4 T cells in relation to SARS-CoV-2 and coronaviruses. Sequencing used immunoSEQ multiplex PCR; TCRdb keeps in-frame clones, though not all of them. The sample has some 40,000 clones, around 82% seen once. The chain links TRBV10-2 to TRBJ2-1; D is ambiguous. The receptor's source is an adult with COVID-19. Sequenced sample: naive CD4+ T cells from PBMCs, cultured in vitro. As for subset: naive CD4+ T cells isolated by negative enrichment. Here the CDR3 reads CASSEGNEQFF. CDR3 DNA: TGCGCCAGCAGTGAAGGTAATGAGCAGTTCTTC.